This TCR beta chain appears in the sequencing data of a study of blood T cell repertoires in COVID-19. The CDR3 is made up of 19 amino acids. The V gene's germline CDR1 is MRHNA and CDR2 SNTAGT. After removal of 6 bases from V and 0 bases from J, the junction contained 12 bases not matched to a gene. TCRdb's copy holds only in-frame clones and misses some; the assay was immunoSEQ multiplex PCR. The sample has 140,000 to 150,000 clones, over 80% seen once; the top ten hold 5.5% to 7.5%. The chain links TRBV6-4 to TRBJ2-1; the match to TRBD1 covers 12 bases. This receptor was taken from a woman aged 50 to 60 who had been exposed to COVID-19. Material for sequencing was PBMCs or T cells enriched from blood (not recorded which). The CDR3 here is CASRPTPGQGASSYNEQFF. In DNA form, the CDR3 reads TGTGCCAGCAGACCAACTCCGGGACAGGGGGCAAGCTCCTACAATGAGCAGTTCTTC.